These T cell receptor beta chains were read from a single sample in a study of T-cell memory formation after mild COVID-19. TCRdb re-derived calls from the 5' RACE reads in MiXCR, one entry per CDR3 protein. The sample includes about 29,000 distinct CDR3 sequences, roughly 12% seen only once; the top ten take around 15%. Sequencing was done on a sample of PBMCs or a T cell subset sorted from them (not recorded which). Receptor source: an adult woman who had mild COVID-19 (a few samples of this study predate the infection). Cell type and time point are not known. Each CDR3 is given with its conserved first and last residue. The D gene is left open where the match is weak. Clone sizes are given selectively: once, few, many, or a class where the clone is expanded.

TRBD2	many	TRBV20-1	TRBJ2-1	TGCAGTGCTAGAGGGGGTGGGAGGGCCTACAATGAGCAGTTCTTC	CSARGGGRAYNEQFF
.	many	TRBV20-1	TRBJ1-1	TGCAGTGCTAGACAGAACACTGAAGCTTTCTTT	CSARQNTEAFF
TRBD2	many	TRBV19	TRBJ2-3	TGTGCCAGTAGTTTGGGACTAGCGGATACGCAGTATTTT	CASSLGLADTQYF
.	many	TRBV4-2	TRBJ1-1	TGTGCCAGCAGAGCTACAGGGAACACTGAAGCTTTCTTT	CASRATGNTEAFF
.	many	TRBV21-1	TRBJ2-1	TGTGCCAGCCGGGGGGGACTAGCGGGAGTATTGAATGAGCAGTTCTTC	CASRGGLAGVLNEQFF
.	many	TRBV14	TRBJ2-6	TGTGCCAGCAGCCAAGAGAAGCAGGCCAGTGGCAACGTCCTGACTTTC	CASSQEKQASGNVLTF
TRBD1	many	TRBV18	TRBJ2-4	TGTGCCAGCTCACCACGCGGACCGGGACAGGGTGCCAAAAACATTCAGTACTTC	CASSPRGPGQGAKNIQYF
.	many	TRBV12-3/TRBV12-4	TRBJ1-5	TGTGCCAGCAGTTTAGCAGAAGGTCAGCCCCAGCATTTT	CASSLAEGQPQHF
.	.	TRBV5-1	TRBJ2-3	TGCGCCAGCAGCCCGGTCCTCACAGATACGCAGTATTTT	CASSPVLTDTQYF
.	many	TRBV13	TRBJ2-1	TGTGCCAGCAGCCGGTGGGCAGCGACCAGAGAGCAGTTCTTC	CASSRWAATREQFF
.	many	TRBV6-2/TRBV6-3	TRBJ2-1	TGTGCCAGCAGTGACCAAGGGTACAATGAGCAGTTCTTC	CASSDQGYNEQFF
.	once	TRBV7-8	TRBJ2-5	TGTGCCAGCAGCTTAGAAGCTGGCGAAGAGACCCAGTACTTC	CASSLEAGEETQYF
TRBD1	many	TRBV20-1	TRBJ1-6	TGCAGTGCTCTTCCAGGGGGTTCCTATAATTCACCCCTCCACTTT	CSALPGGSYNSPLHF
TRBD1	many	TRBV6-4	TRBJ1-2	TGTGCCAGCAGTGACGCGACAGGGGGAAAGGATGGCTACACCTTC	CASSDATGGKDGYTF
TRBD1	many	TRBV27	TRBJ2-7	TGTGCCAGCGGGACAGGGCCCTACGAGCAGTACTTC	CASGTGPYEQYF
TRBD1	many	TRBV4-2	TRBJ1-2	TGTGCCAGCAGCCACTCGGACAGGGGGTTCCTTAACTATGGCTACACCTTC	CASSHSDRGFLNYGYTF
TRBD1	many	TRBV4-1	TRBJ1-2	TGCGCCAGCAGCCAAAAACTTGGGACAGAAGGGAAATATGGCTACACCTTC	CASSQKLGTEGKYGYTF
.	many	TRBV21-1	TRBJ2-7	TGTGCCAGCAGGGTTAGCGGGGGGCCCTCCTACGAGCAGTACTTC	CASRVSGGPSYEQYF
TRBD1	many	TRBV20-1	TRBJ1-2	TGCAGTGCTAGCGGTGGGAGCGGGACAGGGGCTAACTATGGCTACACCTTC	CSASGGSGTGANYGYTF
.	many	TRBV12-3/TRBV12-4	TRBJ2-1	TGTGCCAGCAGTTTTCAGCTAGACCTGAGGGGTGAGCAGTTCTTC	CASSFQLDLRGEQFF
.	few	TRBV5-4	TRBJ1-1	TGTGCCAGCAGCTTGCTCGGGAACACTGAAGCTTTCTTT	CASSLLGNTEAFF
TRBD1	many	TRBV20-1	TRBJ2-7	TGCAGTGCTAGTCAGGGGGACAGGGGCGAGCAGTACTTC	CSASQGDRGEQYF
.	many	TRBV7-2	TRBJ2-5	TGTGCCAGCAGCTTAGCGTGGCTACGTGAGACCCAGTACTTC	CASSLAWLRETQYF
TRBD1	many	TRBV11-3	TRBJ2-2	TGTGCCAGCAGCTTAGGGACAGGGGCGGCGAACACCGGGGAGCTGTTTTTT	CASSLGTGAANTGELFF
TRBD2	many	TRBV5-1	TRBJ2-7	TGCGCCAGCAGCGTCCCCAGGGATAGCGGGTTTTTCTACGAGCAGTACTTC	CASSVPRDSGFFYEQYF